This T cell receptor (beta chain) was documented in a study of T cell clonotyping in hematopoietic cell transplantation. Germline loops: CDR1 SGHTA, CDR2 FQGNSA. Trimming removed 5 bases from V and 4 bases from J, with 17 bases in between. CDR3 length equals 15 residues. Only in-frame clones appear in the TCRdb table, and some are missing; sequencing was by immunoSEQ multiplex PCR. The sample lists over 9,500 clones, under 75% occurring once. The sequencing used peripheral blood mononuclear cells, collected 180 days after allogeneic stem cell transplant. The clonotype originates from a male patient aged 55-69 years who had an allogeneic stem cell transplant from an unrelated donor, so the T cells may come from the graft donor. Some clones in this sample may be carry-over from other donors' samples. The chain joins TRBV7-2 to TRBJ1-2; D is unclear. The CDR3 bases are TGTGCCAGCAGCCCCGACGGAACCCAATTCTATGGCTACACCTTC. Its translation is CASSPDGTQFYGYTF.